Included here is one T cell receptor (beta chain) sequence, with context. What it binds is unknown. Looked up from germline, CDR1 is SGHTS and CDR2 is YDEGEE. The CDR3 is 12 amino acids. V was cut by 1 base and J by 5 bases, with 6 bases left in between. Some clones are missing from TCRdb's copy, which holds only in-frame ones; the method was immunoSEQ multiplex PCR. In the table there are 50,000 or so clones, nearly 90% of which are singletons. This entry comes from a study of radiotherapy plus CTLA-4 blockade in lung cancer. Study overall: Objective responses were observed in around a sixth of patients, and disease control was achieved by roughly 31%. General study results and limits: The authors reported that early blood T cell clone dynamics, with interferon-beta, best predicted response. Researchers report tumor-derived TCR clones expanding in blood after radiotherapy plus ipilimumab.

This chain links TRBV5-8 with TRBJ1-1; no definite D call. Here the sequenced sample was peripheral blood, taken from a patient treated with radiotherapy plus ipilimumab. This clonotype was sampled from a human donor with non-small cell lung cancer whose response to radiotherapy plus ipilimumab could not be evaluated. CDR3 coding DNA: TGTGCCAGCAGCTTGCGAGTTACTGAAGCTTTCTTT. Residues: CASSLRVTEAFF.